Sequencing of this T cell receptor beta chain was carried out in a study of T cell repertoires in cytomegalovirus infection (dated by TCRdb to between 2019 and 2020). About the study as a whole: The peptide stimulations were aimed at well-studied HLA-B-restricted epitopes as well as recently identified HLA-C-restricted CMV epitopes, whose presentation resists viral immunomodulation. Donor HLA type was relevant to the analysis, as public TCR beta signatures indicated carriage of CMV infection together with the matching HLA type. What the research found in general, with its limitations: Carriers of CMV infection plus the relevant HLA type were discriminated by the cumulative frequency of public TCR beta family members in the study cohort and in an independent approximately 400-donor cohort. The ex vivo response was dominated by HLA-C-restricted CMV-specific TCR beta clonotypes, which also provided the single most frequent clonotype in two of eight donors.

The junction shows trimming of 7 bases on V and 2 bases on J, plus 9 bases between the germline ends. The CDR3 spans 13 residues, from the cysteine through the phenylalanine. The kept DNA is CDR3 alone, 39 bases in frame from the first base. CDR1 SGHVS and CDR2 FNYEAQ were looked up in the germline V gene. A word on this clonotype: Which antigen it targets is not known. No much larger clonotype is one base removed from it; base qualities were not supplied.

The treatment or condition label of this sample denotes: in vitro stimulation with specific CMV peptide epitopes to enrich CMV-specific T cells. Sequencing instrument: Illumina HiSeq 1500. TCRdb redid the processing of the public reads, applying fastp at Q25 and MiXCR, and retained in-frame beta chains. Records with the same CDR3 protein are collapsed into one entry carrying the most frequent genes and DNA. Across this sample there are approximately 390,000 distinct CDR3 sequences, with around a third seen only once. The ten largest make up about 14% of the sample. This receptor was taken from a human donor in good health (CMV status not recorded). Some clones in this sample may be carry-over from other donors' samples. The rearrangement joined TRBV7-6 to TRBJ1-5; the D gene cannot be resolved reliably. The sequencing used cultured PBMCs, collected from culture after CMV antigen stimulation. The bases read TGTGCCAGCACCCACAGCGGCAATCAGCCCCAGCATTTT. Its protein reads: CASTHSGNQPQHF.